This T cell receptor beta chain originates from a study of T cell repertoires in cytomegalovirus infection. Study as a whole: Recently identified HLA-C-restricted CMV epitopes and well-studied HLA-B-restricted CMV epitopes were used by the study. CMV infection together with matching HLA type was indicated by public TCR beta signatures. Findings of the study overall: CMV-specific TCR beta clonotypes restricted by HLA-C dominated the ex vivo response.

Using its own MiXCR run on the reads, TCRdb lists one record per CDR3 protein. The table has roughly 920,000 distinct CDR3 sequences, roughly 30% seen once. In regard to this clonotype: Its antigen is not known.

Source: cultured CD8+ T cells from PBMCs, taken from culture after CMV antigen stimulation. The sequence was collected from a human donor in good health (CMV status not recorded). Some clones in this sample may be carry-over from other donors' samples.

CDR3 region: CASSERRGTYEQYV. The CDR3 DNA reads as TGTGCCAGCAGTGAAAGGCGGGGGACTTACGAGCAGTACGTC. The gene calls are TRBV2 and TRBJ2-7; TRBD2 matches at 7 bases. The CDR3 contains 14 residues. V shed 2 bases, J shed 4 bases, and the junction held 5 bases outside the gene matches. CDR1 is SNHLY and CDR2 is FYNNEI in the germline V gene.